Below, 2 T cell receptor beta chains from the same sample are listed, as sequenced in a study of blood T cell repertoires in COVID-19. This table comes from immunoSEQ multiplex PCR, and its TCRdb copy is limited to in-frame clones, with some not included. This table has over 45,000 clones, roughly 76% appearing once. Sequencing used peripheral blood. These receptor sequences come from a man over 45 with active or convalescent COVID-19.

The chain has TRBV5-1 and TRBJ1-1, with 9 bases identical to TRBD1. The CDR3 has 19 residues. The germline V gene has CDR1 SGHRS and CDR2 YFSETQ. J lost 5 bases, V lost 0 bases, and 17 bases had no gene match. DNA of the CDR3: TGCGCCAGCAGCTTGGAGGGACAGGGATCGGGAAGGGTGGCAACTGAAGCTTTCTTT. Translation: CASSLEGQGSGRVATEAFF.

This clone is medium-sized (0.01 to 0.1%) in the sample. The chain is built from TRBV7-9 and TRBJ2-5; 10 bases line up with TRBD2. The CDR3 sequence is 17 residues long. Germline assignment: CDR1 SEHNR and CDR2 FQNEAQ (reference sequence). The junction had 13 bases not matched to a gene; V was cut back by 5 bases and J by 4 bases. This CDR3 reads CASSPSVASGSRETQYF. The CDR3 bases are TGTGCCAGCAGCCCCTCCGTCGCTAGCGGGAGTCGAGAGACCCAGTACTTC.